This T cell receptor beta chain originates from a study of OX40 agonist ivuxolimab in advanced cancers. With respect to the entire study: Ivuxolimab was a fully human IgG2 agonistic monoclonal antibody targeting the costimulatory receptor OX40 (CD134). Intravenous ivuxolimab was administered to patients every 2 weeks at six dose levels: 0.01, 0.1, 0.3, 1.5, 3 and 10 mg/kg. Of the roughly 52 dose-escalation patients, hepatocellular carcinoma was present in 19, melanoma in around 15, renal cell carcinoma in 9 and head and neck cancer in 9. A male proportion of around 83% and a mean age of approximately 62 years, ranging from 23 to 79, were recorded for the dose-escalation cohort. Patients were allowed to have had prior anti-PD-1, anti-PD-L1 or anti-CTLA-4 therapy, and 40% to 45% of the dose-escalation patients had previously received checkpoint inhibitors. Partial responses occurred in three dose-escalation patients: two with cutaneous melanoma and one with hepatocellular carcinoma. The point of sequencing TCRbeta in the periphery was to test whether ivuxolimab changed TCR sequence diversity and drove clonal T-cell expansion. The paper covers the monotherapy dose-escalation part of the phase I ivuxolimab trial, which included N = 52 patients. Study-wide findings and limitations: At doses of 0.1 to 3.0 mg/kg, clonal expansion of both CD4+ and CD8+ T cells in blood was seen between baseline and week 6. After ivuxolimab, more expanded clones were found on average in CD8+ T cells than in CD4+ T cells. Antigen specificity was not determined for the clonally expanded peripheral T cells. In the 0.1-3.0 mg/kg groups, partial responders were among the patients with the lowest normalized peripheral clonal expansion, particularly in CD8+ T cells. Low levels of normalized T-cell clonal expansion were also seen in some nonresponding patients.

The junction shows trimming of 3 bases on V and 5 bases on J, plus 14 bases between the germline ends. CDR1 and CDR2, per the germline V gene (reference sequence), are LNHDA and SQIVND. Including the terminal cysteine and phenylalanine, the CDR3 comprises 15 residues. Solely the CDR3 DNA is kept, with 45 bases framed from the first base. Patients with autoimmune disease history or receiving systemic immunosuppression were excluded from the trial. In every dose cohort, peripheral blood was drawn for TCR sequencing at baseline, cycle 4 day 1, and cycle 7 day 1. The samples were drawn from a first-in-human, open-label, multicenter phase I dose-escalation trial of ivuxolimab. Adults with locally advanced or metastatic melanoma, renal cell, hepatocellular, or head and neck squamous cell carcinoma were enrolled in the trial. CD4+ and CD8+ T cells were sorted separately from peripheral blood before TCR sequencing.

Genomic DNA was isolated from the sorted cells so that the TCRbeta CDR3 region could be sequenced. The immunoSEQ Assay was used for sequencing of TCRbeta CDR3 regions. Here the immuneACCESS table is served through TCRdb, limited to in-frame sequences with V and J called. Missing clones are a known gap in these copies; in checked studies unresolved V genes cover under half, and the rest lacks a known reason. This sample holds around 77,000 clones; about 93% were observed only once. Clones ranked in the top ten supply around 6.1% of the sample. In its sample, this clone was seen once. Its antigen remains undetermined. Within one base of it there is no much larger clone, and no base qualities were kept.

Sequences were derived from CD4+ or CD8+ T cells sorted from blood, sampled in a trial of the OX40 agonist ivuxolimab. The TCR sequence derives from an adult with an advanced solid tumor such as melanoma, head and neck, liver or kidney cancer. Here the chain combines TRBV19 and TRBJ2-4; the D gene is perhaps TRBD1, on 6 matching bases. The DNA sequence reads TGTGCCAGTAGTATTTCTTCCAGGGGCCAAAACATTCAGTACTTC. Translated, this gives CASSISSRGQNIQYF. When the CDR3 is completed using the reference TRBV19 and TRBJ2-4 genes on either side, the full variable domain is DGGITQSPKYLFRKEGQNVTLSCEQNLNHDAMYWYRQDPGQGLRLIYYSQIVNDFQKGDIAEGYSVSREKKESFPLTVTSAQKNPTAFYLCASSISSRGQNIQYFGAGTRLSVL.